Presented here are 8 T cell receptor beta chains from one specimen sequenced in a study of CD8+CD57+ T cells in acquired aplastic anemia. Genomic DNA was employed as the template in profiling TCR beta VDJ and CDR3. TCRdb reprocessed the reads via MiXCR and lists one record per CDR3 protein. The sample carries some 220,000 distinct CDR3 sequences, 34% recorded once. Material for sequencing was sorted CD4+, CD8+, or CD8+CD57+ T cells (not recorded which) from PBMCs. These receptors were collected from a human donor in good health, serving as a control.

This clonotype was detected a few times. A read error may be the cause here, since a much bigger clone is one base away. CDR3 amino acids: CSARDRNHGYTF. In DNA, the CDR3 is TGCAGTGCTAGGGACAGGAACCATGGCTACACCTTC. The chain couples TRBV20-1 to TRBJ1-2; 7 bases are a match to TRBD1. V was pared by 3 bases and J by 6 bases, with 4 bases of the junction left unmatched. Germline V lookup: CDR1 DFQATT, CDR2 SNEGSKA (reference sequence). The CDR3 is 12 amino acids.

The gene calls are TRBV20-1 and TRBJ1-4, with D possibly TRBD1 on 5 matching bases. V was shortened by 2 bases and J by 8 bases, with 18 bases between the two germline ends. CDR3 length equals 15 residues. The germline CDR1 and CDR2 sequences are DFQATT and SNEGSKA (reference sequence). The CDR3 protein is CSARSPYGGEEKLFF. The CDR3 region has the DNA TGCAGTGCTAGATCCCCTTATGGGGGGGAAGAAAAACTGTTTTTT.

In this sample, this clonotype turned up many times. In DNA, the CDR3 is TGTGCCAGCAGGGGGGTAGCTAACTATGGCTACACCTTC. This codes for CASRGVANYGYTF. The V and J genes are TRBV6-1 and TRBJ1-2, with D possibly TRBD1 on 5 matching bases. V dropped 6 bases and J dropped 0 bases, with 8 bases sitting between them. Germline V lookup: CDR1 MNHNS, CDR2 SASEGT. The CDR3 spans 13 residues.

Turning to this clonotype: At one boundary the junction diverges from the germline segment, which might be a read error. The CDR3 spells CASSGGPSSGEPFF. The CDR3 nucleotides read TGTGCCAGCTCGGGAGGGCCTTCGTCCGGGGAGCCGTTTTTT. This rearrangement joins TRBV7-9 to TRBJ2-2; 8 bases are shared with TRBD2. The germline CDR1 and CDR2 sequences are SEHNR and FQNEAQ (reference sequence). This CDR3 region has 14 residues.

This clonotype was counted a few times. Possible read error: a much larger clone is one base away. This chain links TRBV14 with TRBJ1-1; no definite D call. The CDR3 spans 15 residues. V lost 2 bases to trimming and J lost 4 bases, with 14 bases between them. From germline, CDR1 is SGHDN and CDR2 FVKESK. CDR3 sequence reads: CASSQNRESSTEAFF. CDR3 coding DNA: TGTGCCAGCAGCCAAAACCGGGAGTCGAGCACTGAAGCTTTCTTT.

This clonotype showed up many times. V is TRBV7-8 and J is TRBJ1-1, with a tentative D call TRBD1 (5 bases). This CDR3 is built from 14 residues. The germline CDR1 and CDR2 sequences are SGHVS and FQNEAQ. Trimming removed 0 bases from V and 4 bases from J, with 9 bases in between. As DNA, the CDR3 is TGTGCCAGCAGCTTAGCCCAGGGTGGCACTGAAGCTTTCTTT. As protein: CASSLAQGGTEAFF.

This clonotype was seen at least ten times. This chain links TRBV10-3 with TRBJ2-1; perhaps D is TRBD1 or TRBD2 (5 bases each). The germline gives CDR1 ENHRY, CDR2 SYGVKD. Trimming stripped 5 bases from V and 0 bases from J, with 11 bases between. The CDR3 is 15 residues long. Here the CDR3 reads CAISRGPSSYNEQFF. In DNA form, the CDR3 reads TGTGCCATCAGTAGGGGACCGAGCTCCTACAATGAGCAGTTCTTC.

The DNA of the CDR3 is TGTGCCAGCAGCCAAGTTGAGGACGTACTGCGGGGGGGCACAGATACGCAGTATTTT. Translation: CASSQVEDVLRGGTDTQYF. The V and J genes are TRBV14 and TRBJ2-3, with TRBD2 identical over 8 bases. The CDR3 loop spans 19 amino acids. V gave up 1 base and J gave up 1 base; unmatched junction bases: 13. Germline CDR1 is SGHDN and CDR2 is FVKESK.